The T cell receptor (beta chain) under discussion was sequenced for a study of radiation and T cells in renal cell carcinoma. Broader study findings: Without pretreatment biopsies, baseline tumor clonotype presence was undetermined. Top tumor clonotypes rose in blood 2 weeks post-radiation, then contracted.

As for time point: blood 2 weeks post-SBRT. The treatment: 15 Gy SBRT to primary tumor, nephrectomy 4 weeks later. Sequenced by immunoSEQ multiplex PCR; TCRdb stores in-frame clones only, minus some. The sample consists of tens of thousands of clones, 70% to 90% of them appearing once. To note about this clone: Its matching antigen is unknown.

The CDR3 runs 15 residues. Trimming shortened V by 6 bases and J by 4 bases, and 15 bases separated the two germline ends. Germline lookup yields CDR1 MRHNA and CDR2 SNTAGT. This chain connects TRBV6-4 to TRBJ2-2, with a weak D call TRBD2 (5 bases). The source of this sequence is a woman in her forties or fifties with renal cell carcinoma. This specimen consisted of blood, obtained from a patient whose treatment included radiotherapy and nephrectomy. The DNA of the CDR3 is TGTGCCAGCAGCTCCACGGAGCGGAGCACCGGGGAGCTGTTTTTT. Protein sequence: CASSSTERSTGELFF.